A single sample gave rise to the 25 T cell receptor beta chains below, sequenced in a study of CD8+ T cells in alopecia areata. After isolation, RNA underwent reverse transcription to generate cDNA as the sequencing template. Some clones are missing from TCRdb's copy, which holds only in-frame ones; the method was immunoSEQ multiplex PCR. The sample contains roughly 180,000 clones, 53% of which appear only once. Treatment meaning: oral pan-JAK inhibitor, 5-10 mg twice daily. The starting material was CD8+ T cells sorted from blood, obtained at week 24, from a patient treated with tofacitinib. These TCRs come from a human donor with alopecia areata.

This clone has just a few counts. The chain employs TRBV11-2 and TRBJ2-6; 8 positions agree with TRBD1. CDR1 and CDR2 (germline): SGHAT, FQNNGV. V was clipped by 7 bases and J by 3 bases; unmatched bases: 14. This CDR3 has 18 amino acids. The CDR3, as DNA: TGTGCCAGCACCTCCCTCCGGACAGGGATGGTTGGGGCCAACGTCCTGACTTTC. Protein: CASTSLRTGMVGANVLTF.

This clone showed up just a few times. Other DNA variants within this sample encode the same CDR3. The gene calls are TRBV30 and TRBJ1-6; TRBD1 agrees at 9 bases. J gave up 7 bases and V 2 bases, and 3 bases lay outside the gene matches. The CDR3 has 14 residues. Germline CDR1 and CDR2: GTSNPN and SVGIG (reference sequence). The CDR3 nucleotides are TGTGCCTGGAGTCCGGGACAGGGAAATTCACCCCTCCACTTT. This sequence encodes CAWSPGQGNSPLHF.

J is TRBJ2-7 and V is TRBV10-3, with 9 bases that match TRBD2. The CDR3 loop spans 16 amino acids. J lost 3 bases, V lost 0 bases, and 6 bases had no gene match. The V gene's germline CDR1 is ENHRY and CDR2 SYGVKD. Here the CDR3 DNA reads TGTGCCATCAGTGAGTCGGGGGTAGCGGGGGACTACGAGCAGTACTTC. It yields the protein CAISESGVAGDYEQYF.

J is TRBJ2-7 and V is TRBV7-3; 10 bases are a match to TRBD1. CDR1 SGHTA and CDR2 FQGTGA come from the germline V gene. The CDR3 spans 14 residues. V gave up 5 bases and J gave up 6 bases; unmatched junction bases: 7. As DNA, the CDR3 is TGTGCCAGCAGCCAAGGACAGGGGGTGACCGAGCAGTACTTC. This gives the protein CASSQGQGVTEQYF.

The chain carries TRBV4-1 and TRBJ1-1, with D tentatively TRBD1 (5 bases). Trimming stripped 4 bases from V and 4 bases from J, with 16 bases between. The CDR3 has 15 amino acids. Per the germline V gene, CDR1 is MGHRA and CDR2 is YSYEKL. The CDR3 here is CASSPQGSSATEAFF. DNA of the CDR3: TGCGCCAGCAGCCCTCAGGGAAGTTCCGCCACTGAAGCTTTCTTT.

This clone was detected a few times. The chain joins TRBV6-5 to TRBJ2-7; D is perhaps TRBD2 (5 bases). There are 14 residues in the CDR3. Deletions cut 5 bases from V and 2 bases from J, with 13 bases between. Germline V CDR1 and CDR2: MNHEY, SVGAGI. The CDR3 nucleotides read TGTGCCAGCAGTGAGAGGGTTGGGACCTACGAGCAGTACTTC. Translation gives CASSERVGTYEQYF.

The V call is TRBV27, the J call TRBJ2-3; no clear D gene. Trimming shortened V by 1 base and J by 2 bases, and 7 bases separated the two germline ends. This CDR3 is 14 amino acids long. Germline V gene sequence: CDR1 MNHEY, CDR2 SMNVEV (reference sequence). The CDR3 coding sequence is TGTGCCAGCAGTTTATTCAGGAACACAGATACGCAGTATTTT. This sequence encodes CASSLFRNTDTQYF.

The chain employs TRBV10-3 and TRBJ2-7, with D perhaps TRBD2 (6 bases). The germline V gene has CDR1 ENHRY and CDR2 SYGVKD. The CDR3 covers 14 residues. V gave up 0 bases and J gave up 6 bases, with 12 bases separating them. The CDR3 DNA follows: TGTGCCATCAGTGAGTCTGGAGTTAGCGGCGAGCAGTACTTC. This sequence encodes CAISESGVSGEQYF.

J is TRBJ2-7 and V is TRBV11-2; tentative D call: TRBD1 (7 bases). The CDR3 is 14 residues long. Germline V gene lookup returns CDR1 SGHAT and CDR2 FQNNGV. The V end lost 5 bases, the J end lost 2 bases, and 13 bases lay between the germline ends. The CDR3 loop is CASSMTGRTYEQYF. The CDR3 bases are TGTGCCAGCAGCATGACAGGGAGGACCTACGAGCAGTACTTC.

This chain joins TRBV23-1 and TRBJ1-1; 8 bases are shared with TRBD1. TRBV23-1 is noted as an ORF with a role that remains uncertain. This CDR3 is built from 14 residues. V lost 3 bases to trimming and J lost 11 bases; unmatched junction nucleotides: 11. The CDR3 is CASSHPDRGHLAFF. CDR3 nucleotides: TGCGCCAGCAGTCACCCTGACAGGGGTCATTTGGCTTTCTTT.

This clone was detected a few times. The chain carries TRBV27 and TRBJ2-4; no clear D. The ends were cut back, 2 bases at V and 2 bases at J, with 4 bases in the middle. Germline V lookup: CDR1 MNHEY, CDR2 SMNVEV (reference sequence). CDR3 length: 13 residues. In nucleotides, the CDR3 is TGTGCCAGCAGTTTAGATCCCAAAAACATTCAGTACTTC. Translated, it gives CASSLDPKNIQYF.

V and J are TRBV25-1 and TRBJ2-7; TRBD1 or TRBD2 may be the D gene (5 bases each). The germline CDR1 and CDR2 sequences are MGHDK and SYGVNS. Trimming cost V 4 bases and J 11 bases, with 24 bases left between them. This CDR3 is 15 amino acids long. The CDR3 region is CASSAPSSRAPTKYF. The CDR3, as DNA: TGTGCCAGCAGTGCCCCAAGCAGCAGGGCCCCGACTAAGTACTTC.

The CDR3 is CAWSPKNQETQYF. The CDR3 bases are TGTGCCTGGAGTCCCAAAAACCAAGAGACCCAGTACTTC. V is TRBV30 and J is TRBJ2-5; no clear D gene. Germline lookup yields CDR1 GTSNPN and CDR2 SVGIG (reference sequence). The CDR3 is made up of 13 amino acids. Between the trimmed V and J ends, which lost 2 bases and 0 bases, there was a span of 7 bases.

Written as DNA, the CDR3 is TGTGCCAGCAGCTCTCTCCCCGGATGGCAGGCTGACAGTGAAGCTTTCTTT. It translates to CASSSLPGWQADSEAFF. The chain links TRBV7-8 to TRBJ1-1; D perhaps matches TRBD1 (5 bases). V was trimmed by 4 bases and J by 7 bases, leaving 25 bases between them. This CDR3 is built from 17 residues. The germline CDR1 and CDR2 sequences are SGHVS and FQNEAQ. Combining the CDR3 with reference TRBV7-8 and TRBJ1-1 gives the whole variable domain GAGVSQSPRYKVAKRGQDVALRCDPISGHVSLFWYQQALGQGPEFLTYFQNEAQLDKSGLPSDRFFAERPEGSVSTLKIQRTQQEDSAVYLCASSSLPGWQADSEAFFGQGTRLTVV.

The V and J genes are TRBV7-9 and TRBJ2-7; 7 bases fit TRBD1. J lost 6 bases, V lost 5 bases, and 16 bases had no gene match. The CDR3 totals 16 residues. Germline V gene data show CDR1 as SEHNR and CDR2 as FQNEAQ (reference sequence). The CDR3 DNA reads as TGTGCCAGCAGCCCGAGAACCGGGACAGAATTTCGCGAGCAGTACTTC. Translated: CASSPRTGTEFREQYF.

This rearrangement joins TRBV30 to TRBJ1-1; perhaps TRBD1 as D (5 bases). Trimming removed 3 bases at V and 8 bases at J, with 22 bases between. The CDR3 has 15 residues. CDR1 is GTSNPN, CDR2 SVGIG, per germline (reference sequence). CDR3 amino acids: CAWRGPGTAGWEAFF. In DNA form, the CDR3 reads TGTGCCTGGAGGGGACCCGGGACCGCCGGCTGGGAAGCTTTCTTT.

The genes are TRBV6-5 and TRBJ2-3; D gene unclear. V was cut by 8 bases and J by 0 bases, with 9 bases left in between. Germline V gene sequence: CDR1 MNHEY, CDR2 SVGAGI. This CDR3 has 13 residues. Here the CDR3 reads CASAAASTDTQYF. The CDR3 DNA is TGTGCCAGCGCCGCGGCTAGCACAGATACGCAGTATTTT.

The chain couples TRBV19 to TRBJ2-7; D call uncertain. The CDR3 is 15 residues long. V lost 1 base and J lost 0, with 10 bases in between. Germline V gene sequence: CDR1 LNHDA, CDR2 SQIVND (reference sequence). CDR3 in DNA: TGTGCCAGTAGTATAGGCGGAAGAAGCTCCTACGAGCAGTACTTC. This codes for CASSIGGRSSYEQYF.

The J gene is TRBJ2-7, the V gene TRBV5-6; 9 bases are shared with TRBD1. The CDR3 spans 14 residues. The germline CDR1 and CDR2 sequences are SGHDT and YYEEEE. V gave up 0 bases and J gave up 6 bases; unmatched junction bases: 4. The CDR3 region is CASSLGGQGSEQYF. In DNA form, the CDR3 reads TGTGCCAGCAGCTTGGGTGGACAGGGGAGCGAGCAGTACTTC.

V and J are TRBV30 and TRBJ1-2; D gene uncertain. Germline CDR1 is GTSNPN and CDR2 is SVGIG (reference sequence). Deletions cut 0 bases from V and 7 bases from J, with 12 bases between. The CDR3 has 13 amino acids. This CDR3 reads CAWSVSESFGYTF. In DNA, the CDR3 is TGTGCCTGGAGTGTTTCGGAGTCGTTTGGCTACACCTTC. Combining the CDR3 with reference TRBV30 and TRBJ1-2 gives the whole variable domain SQTIHQWPATLVQPVGSPLSLECTVEGTSNPNLYWYRQAAGRGLQLLFYSVGIGQISSEVPQNLSASRPQDRQFILSSKKLLLSDSGFYLCAWSVSESFGYTFGSGTRLTVV.

V gene TRBV7-3 combines with J gene TRBJ2-7, with 10 bases matching TRBD1. V trimming: 5 bases; J trimming: 1 base; junction bases outside the gene matches: 5. The germline V gene encodes CDR1 SGHTA and CDR2 FQGTGA. The CDR3 runs to 15 residues. In nucleotides, the CDR3 is TGTGCCAGCAGCGGGGACAGGGGACGATCCTACGAGCAGTACTTC. Its protein product is CASSGDRGRSYEQYF.

The chain joins TRBV6-6 to TRBJ2-7; D is possibly TRBD1 (6 bases). Trimming pared 0 bases from V and 6 bases from J, leaving 12 bases between. The germline V gene encodes CDR1 MNHNY and CDR2 SVGAGI (reference sequence). The CDR3 spans 14 residues. The CDR3 region is CASSYSGDTSEQYF. The CDR3 DNA reads as TGTGCCAGCAGTTACTCGGGGGACACATCCGAGCAGTACTTC.

This chain links TRBV7-2 with TRBJ1-6; the D is unclear. Looked up from germline, CDR1 is SGHTA and CDR2 is FQGNSA. V shed 2 bases and J shed 2 bases, with 10 bases lying between them. The CDR3 covers 16 residues. This CDR3 is CASSLTVTAYNSPLHF. CDR3 bases: TGTGCCAGCAGCTTAACGGTCACAGCCTATAATTCACCCCTCCACTTT. Complete variable domain (other parts from reference TRBV7-2 and TRBJ1-6): GAGVSQSPSNKVTEKGKDVELRCDPISGHTALYWYRQSLGQGLEFLIYFQGNSAPDKSGLPSDRFSAERTGGSVSTLTIQRTQQEDSAVYLCASSLTVTAYNSPLHFGNGTRLTVT.

On this clone: Different DNA sequences within this sample yield the same CDR3. The CDR3 nucleotides are TGTGCCAGCAGCCCTGGGAACACTGAAGCTTTCTTT. It encodes CASSPGNTEAFF. This rearrangement joins TRBV6-5 to TRBJ1-1, with D hard to call. The CDR3 length is 12 residues. V was clipped by 6 bases and J by 1 base, with 6 bases between them. Germline V gene data show CDR1 as MNHEY and CDR2 as SVGAGI.

This clone turned up a few times. The J gene is TRBJ2-1, the V gene TRBV29-1; 7 bases map to TRBD2. This CDR3 has 14 residues. Germline trimming cut 0 bases from V and 7 bases from J; bases unmatched to any gene: 6. CDR1 is SQVTM, CDR2 ANQGSEA, per germline. CDR3 region: CSVEEVTSTNEQFF. Written as DNA, the CDR3 is TGCAGCGTTGAAGAAGTGACTAGCACAAATGAGCAGTTCTTC.